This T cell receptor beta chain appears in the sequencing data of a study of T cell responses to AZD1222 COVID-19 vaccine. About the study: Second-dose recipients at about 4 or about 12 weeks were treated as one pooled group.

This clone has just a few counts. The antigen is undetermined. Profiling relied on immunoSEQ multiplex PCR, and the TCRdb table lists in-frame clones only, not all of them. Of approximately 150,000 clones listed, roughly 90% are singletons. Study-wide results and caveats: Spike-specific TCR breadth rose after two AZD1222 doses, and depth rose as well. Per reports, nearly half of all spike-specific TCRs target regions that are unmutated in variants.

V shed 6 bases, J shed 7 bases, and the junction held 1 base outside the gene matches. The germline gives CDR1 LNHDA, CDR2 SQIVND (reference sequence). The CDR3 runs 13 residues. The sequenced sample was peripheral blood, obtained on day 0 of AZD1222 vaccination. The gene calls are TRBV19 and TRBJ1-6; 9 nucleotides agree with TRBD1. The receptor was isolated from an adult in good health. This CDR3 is CASSDRGNSPLHF. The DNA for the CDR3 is TGTGCCAGTAGCGACAGGGGGAATTCACCCCTCCACTTT.